One and the same sample provided the 3 T cell receptor beta chains below, sequenced in a study of T cell repertoires in cytomegalovirus infection (dated by TCRdb to 2018 to 2020). This sample was sequenced with an Illumina HiSeq 1500. Clones were called with MiXCR by TCRdb after fastp trimmed the public reads at Q25, and only in-frame beta chains were retained. Every CDR3 protein is listed once, alongside the most common genes and DNA of its rows. Recorded for this sample are about 180,000 distinct CDR3 sequences; over 13% of them occurred a single time. The leading ten clones occupy 25% to 30% of the sample. Sequenced material: PBMCs. Every receptor here comes from a human donor in good health (CMV status not recorded). Some clones in this sample may be carry-over from other donors' samples.

The chain has TRBV29-1 and TRBJ2-1; 9 bases are shared with TRBD2. The germline V gene has CDR1 SQVTM and CDR2 ANQGSEA. V was pared by 4 bases and J by 7 bases, with 8 bases of the junction left unmatched. This CDR3 has 14 residues. In DNA, the CDR3 is TGCAGCGTTGCCTTGGGCGGGGGGGGTAATGAGCAGTTCTTC. Translating gives CSVALGGGGNEQFF.

This chain joins TRBV12-5 and TRBJ2-7; tentative D call: TRBD2 (5 bases). Germline values: CDR1 LGHNT, CDR2 FRNRAP. Trimming removed 3 bases from V and 6 bases from J, with 9 bases in between. CDR3 size: 12 residues. The CDR3 coding sequence is TGTGCTAGTGGTTTAACCCGGGGCGAGCAGTACTTC. Its protein is CASGLTRGEQYF.

This clonotype was recorded a few times. The rearrangement joins TRBV28 to TRBJ2-1, with D perhaps given as TRBD1 or TRBD2 (6 bases each). The CDR3 is 15 amino acids. V dropped 5 bases and J dropped 5 bases, with 16 bases sitting between them. CDR1 and CDR2 (germline): MDHEN, SYDVKM. The chain's CDR3 is CASSPRGGGHNEQFF. The CDR3 nucleotides are TGTGCCAGCAGTCCCAGGGGAGGCGGCCACAATGAGCAGTTCTTC.